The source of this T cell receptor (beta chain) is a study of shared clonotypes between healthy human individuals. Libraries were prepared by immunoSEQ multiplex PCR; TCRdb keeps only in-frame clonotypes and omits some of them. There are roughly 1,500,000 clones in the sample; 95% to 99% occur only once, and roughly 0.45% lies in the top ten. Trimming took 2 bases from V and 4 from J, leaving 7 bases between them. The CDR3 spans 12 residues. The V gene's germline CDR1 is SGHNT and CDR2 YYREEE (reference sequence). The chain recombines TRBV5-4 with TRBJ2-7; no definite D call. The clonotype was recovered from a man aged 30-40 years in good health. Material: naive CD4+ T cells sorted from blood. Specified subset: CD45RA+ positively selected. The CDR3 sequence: CASSFQKYEQYF. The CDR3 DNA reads TGTGCCAGCAGCTTTCAAAAGTACGAGCAGTACTTC.